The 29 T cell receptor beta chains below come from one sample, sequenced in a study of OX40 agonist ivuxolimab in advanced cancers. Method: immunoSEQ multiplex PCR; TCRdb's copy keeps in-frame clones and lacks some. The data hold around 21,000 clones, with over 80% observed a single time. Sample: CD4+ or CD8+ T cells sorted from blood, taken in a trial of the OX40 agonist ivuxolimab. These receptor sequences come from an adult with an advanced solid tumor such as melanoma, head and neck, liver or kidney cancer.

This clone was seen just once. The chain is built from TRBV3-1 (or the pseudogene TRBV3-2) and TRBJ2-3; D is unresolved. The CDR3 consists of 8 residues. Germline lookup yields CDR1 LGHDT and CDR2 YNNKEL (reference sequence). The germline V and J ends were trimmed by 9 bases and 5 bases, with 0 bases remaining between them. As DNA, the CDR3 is TGTGCCAGAGATACGCAGTATTTT. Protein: CARDTQYF.

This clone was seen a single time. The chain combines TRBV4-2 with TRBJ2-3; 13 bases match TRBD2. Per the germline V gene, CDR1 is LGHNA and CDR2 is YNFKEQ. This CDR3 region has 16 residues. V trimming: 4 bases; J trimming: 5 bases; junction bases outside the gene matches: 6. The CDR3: CASSPTSGRAVDTQYF. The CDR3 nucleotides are TGTGCCAGCAGCCCTACTAGCGGGAGGGCCGTAGATACGCAGTATTTT.

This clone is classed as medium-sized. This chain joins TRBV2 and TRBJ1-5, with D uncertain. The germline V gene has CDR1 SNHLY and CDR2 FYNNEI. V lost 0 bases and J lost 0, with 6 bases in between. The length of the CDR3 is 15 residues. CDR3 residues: CASSEAGYSNQPQHF. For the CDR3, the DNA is TGTGCCAGCAGTGAAGCGGGGTATAGCAATCAGCCCCAGCATTTT.

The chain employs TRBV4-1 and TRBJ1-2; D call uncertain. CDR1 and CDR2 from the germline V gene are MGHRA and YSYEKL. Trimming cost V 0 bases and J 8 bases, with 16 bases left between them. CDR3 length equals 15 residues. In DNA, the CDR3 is TGCGCCAGCAGCCAAGACCGGGGTTCAGGAGGCGGCTACACCTTC. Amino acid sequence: CASSQDRGSGGGYTF.

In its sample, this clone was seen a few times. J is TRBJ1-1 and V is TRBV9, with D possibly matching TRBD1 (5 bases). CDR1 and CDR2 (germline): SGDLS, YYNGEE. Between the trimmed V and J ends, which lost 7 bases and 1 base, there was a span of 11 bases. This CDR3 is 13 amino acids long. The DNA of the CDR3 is TGTGCCAGCGCCCAAGGGGAGAACACTGAAGCTTTCTTT. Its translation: CASAQGENTEAFF.

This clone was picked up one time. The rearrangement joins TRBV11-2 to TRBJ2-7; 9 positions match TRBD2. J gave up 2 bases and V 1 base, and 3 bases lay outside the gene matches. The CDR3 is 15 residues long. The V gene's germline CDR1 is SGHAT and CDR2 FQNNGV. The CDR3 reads CASSLGLAETYEQYF. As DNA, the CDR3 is TGTGCCAGCAGCTTAGGACTAGCGGAGACCTACGAGCAGTACTTC.

CDR3 protein: CASSPEGKADTQYF. DNA for the CDR3: TGTGCCAGCAGCCCCGAGGGTAAGGCGGATACGCAGTATTTT. J is TRBJ2-3 and V is TRBV9; tentatively, D is TRBD2 (5 bases). The length of the CDR3 is 14 residues. Trimming stripped 4 bases from V and 6 bases from J, with 15 bases between. The germline V gene has CDR1 SGDLS and CDR2 YYNGEE.

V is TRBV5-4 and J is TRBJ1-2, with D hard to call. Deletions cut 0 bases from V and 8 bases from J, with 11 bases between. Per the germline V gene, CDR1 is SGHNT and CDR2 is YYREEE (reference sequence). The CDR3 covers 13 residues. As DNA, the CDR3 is TGTGCCAGCAGCTTGGACGGGCGAGGAGGCTACACCTTC. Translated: CASSLDGRGGYTF.

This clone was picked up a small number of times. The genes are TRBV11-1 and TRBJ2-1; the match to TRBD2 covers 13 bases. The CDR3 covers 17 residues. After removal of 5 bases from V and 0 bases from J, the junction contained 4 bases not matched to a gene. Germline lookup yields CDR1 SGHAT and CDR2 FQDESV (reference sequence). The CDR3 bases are TGTGCCAGCAGCAGTTGGACTAGCGGGAGCTCCTACAATGAGCAGTTCTTC. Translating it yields CASSSWTSGSSYNEQFF.

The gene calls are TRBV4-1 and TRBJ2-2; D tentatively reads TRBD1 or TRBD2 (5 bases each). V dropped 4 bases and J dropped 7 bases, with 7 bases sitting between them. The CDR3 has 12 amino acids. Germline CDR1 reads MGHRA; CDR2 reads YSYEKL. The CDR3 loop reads CASSRGIGELFF. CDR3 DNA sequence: TGCGCCAGCAGCCGGGGGATCGGGGAGCTGTTTTTT.

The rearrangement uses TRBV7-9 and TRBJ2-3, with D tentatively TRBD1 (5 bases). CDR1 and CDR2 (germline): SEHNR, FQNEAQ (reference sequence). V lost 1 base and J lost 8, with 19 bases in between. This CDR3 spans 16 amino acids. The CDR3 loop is CASSLGDSLNTLTQYF. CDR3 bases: TGTGCCAGCAGCTTAGGAGACAGCCTAAACACACTTACGCAGTATTTT.

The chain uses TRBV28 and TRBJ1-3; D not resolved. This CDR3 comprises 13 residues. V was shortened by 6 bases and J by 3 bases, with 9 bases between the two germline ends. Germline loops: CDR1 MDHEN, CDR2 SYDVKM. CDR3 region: CASRKEDGNTIYF. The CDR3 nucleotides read TGTGCCAGCAGAAAGGAGGATGGAAACACCATATATTTT.

The CDR3 coding sequence is TGTGCCAGCAGTTTATGGGGGACAGGGGTAAATGAGCAGTTCTTC. It translates to CASSLWGTGVNEQFF. The chain carries TRBV28 and TRBJ2-1; 10 bases are shared with TRBD1. V shed 0 bases, J shed 7 bases, and the junction held 3 bases outside the gene matches. The CDR3 runs to 15 residues. Germline CDR1 and CDR2: MDHEN and SYDVKM.

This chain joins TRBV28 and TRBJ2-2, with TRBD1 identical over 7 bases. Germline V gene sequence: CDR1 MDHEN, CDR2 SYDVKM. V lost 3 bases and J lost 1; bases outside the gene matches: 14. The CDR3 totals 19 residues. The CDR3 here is CASSFGPHPGTVNTGELFF. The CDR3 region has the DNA TGTGCCAGCAGTTTCGGCCCCCACCCCGGGACAGTGAACACCGGGGAGCTGTTTTTT.

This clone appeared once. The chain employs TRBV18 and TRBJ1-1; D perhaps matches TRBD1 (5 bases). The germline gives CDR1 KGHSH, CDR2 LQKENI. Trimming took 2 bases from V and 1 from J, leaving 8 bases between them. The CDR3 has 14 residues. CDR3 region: CASSPSGQNTEAFF. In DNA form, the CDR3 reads TGTGCCAGCTCACCAAGCGGACAGAACACTGAAGCTTTCTTT.

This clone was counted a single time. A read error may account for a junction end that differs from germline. The CDR3 nucleotides are TGTGCTAGCAGCGTCAATGGACAGGGCAACACCGGGGAGCTGTTTTTT. Its translation is CASSVNGQGNTGELFF. The chain couples TRBV7-7 to TRBJ2-2, with TRBD1 identical over 8 bases. CDR1 is SSHAT, CDR2 FNYEAQ, per germline (reference sequence). There are 16 residues in the CDR3.

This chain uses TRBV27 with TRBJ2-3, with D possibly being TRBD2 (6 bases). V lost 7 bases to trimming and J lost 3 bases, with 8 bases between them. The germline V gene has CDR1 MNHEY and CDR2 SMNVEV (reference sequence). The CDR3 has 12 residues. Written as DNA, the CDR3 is TGTGCCAGCATGGGGGGAACAGATACGCAGTATTTT. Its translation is CASMGGTDTQYF.

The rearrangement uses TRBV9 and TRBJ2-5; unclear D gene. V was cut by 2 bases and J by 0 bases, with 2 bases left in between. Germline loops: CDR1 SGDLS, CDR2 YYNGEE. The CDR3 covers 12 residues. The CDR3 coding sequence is TGTGCCAGCAGCGTTGACCAAGAGACCCAGTACTTC. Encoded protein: CASSVDQETQYF.

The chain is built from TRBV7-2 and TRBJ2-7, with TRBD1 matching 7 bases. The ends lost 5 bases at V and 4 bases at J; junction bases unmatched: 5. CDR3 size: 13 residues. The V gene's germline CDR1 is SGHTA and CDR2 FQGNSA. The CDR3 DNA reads TGTGCCAGCAGCCTCGGACAGGTTTACGAGCAGTACTTC. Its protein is CASSLGQVYEQYF.

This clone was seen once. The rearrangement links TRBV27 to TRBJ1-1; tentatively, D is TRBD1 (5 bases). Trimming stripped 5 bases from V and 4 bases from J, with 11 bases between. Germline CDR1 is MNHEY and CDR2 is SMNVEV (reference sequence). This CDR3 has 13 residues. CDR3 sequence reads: CASSPSRVTEAFF. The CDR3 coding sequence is TGTGCCAGCAGTCCCTCCAGGGTCACTGAAGCTTTCTTT.

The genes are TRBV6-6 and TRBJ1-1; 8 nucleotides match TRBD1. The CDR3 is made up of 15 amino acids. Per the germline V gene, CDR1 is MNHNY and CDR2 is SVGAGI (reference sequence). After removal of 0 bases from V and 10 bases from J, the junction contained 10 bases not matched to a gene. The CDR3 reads CASSYSPTGESGAFF. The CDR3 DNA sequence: TGTGCCAGCAGTTACTCCCCGACAGGGGAGAGTGGAGCTTTCTTT.

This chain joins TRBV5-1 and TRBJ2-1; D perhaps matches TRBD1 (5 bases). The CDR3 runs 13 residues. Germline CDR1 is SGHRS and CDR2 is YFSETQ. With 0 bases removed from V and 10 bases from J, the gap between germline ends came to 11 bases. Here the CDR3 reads CASSLARANEQFF. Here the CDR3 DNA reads TGCGCCAGCAGCTTGGCCAGGGCGAACGAGCAGTTCTTC.

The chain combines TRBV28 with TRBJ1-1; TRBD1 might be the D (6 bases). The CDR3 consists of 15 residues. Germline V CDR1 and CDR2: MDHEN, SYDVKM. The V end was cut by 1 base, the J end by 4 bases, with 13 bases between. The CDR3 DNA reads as TGTGCCAGCAGTTTATATCAGGGGAGCGGCACTGAAGCTTTCTTT. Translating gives CASSLYQGSGTEAFF.

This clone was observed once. This CDR3 is CASSYTGHEQFF. The CDR3 DNA reads TGTGCCAGCAGTTACACAGGGCATGAGCAGTTCTTC. The rearrangement links TRBV6-5 to TRBJ2-1; a possible D gene is TRBD1 (6 bases). Germline V gene data show CDR1 as MNHEY and CDR2 as SVGAGI. V lost 2 bases to trimming and J lost 8 bases, with 7 bases between them. The length of the CDR3 is 12 residues.

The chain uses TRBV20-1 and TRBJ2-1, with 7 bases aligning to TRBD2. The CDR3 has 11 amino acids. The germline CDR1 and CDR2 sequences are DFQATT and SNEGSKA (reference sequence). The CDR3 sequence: CGGGASVEQFF. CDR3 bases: TGCGGGGGGGGAGCGTCAGTTGAGCAGTTCTTC.

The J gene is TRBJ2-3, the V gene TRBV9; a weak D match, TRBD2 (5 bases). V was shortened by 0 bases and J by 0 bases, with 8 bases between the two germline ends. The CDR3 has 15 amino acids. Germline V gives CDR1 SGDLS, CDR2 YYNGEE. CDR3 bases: TGTGCCAGCAGCGTAGGCGGGTTAAGCACAGATACGCAGTATTTT. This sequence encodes CASSVGGLSTDTQYF.

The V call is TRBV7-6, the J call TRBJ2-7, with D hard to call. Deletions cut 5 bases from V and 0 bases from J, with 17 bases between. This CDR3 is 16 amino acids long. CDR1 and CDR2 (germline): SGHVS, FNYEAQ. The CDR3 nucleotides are TGTGCCAGCAGCCCCGCCCATACCGCGAGCTCCTACGAGCAGTACTTC. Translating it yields CASSPAHTASSYEQYF.

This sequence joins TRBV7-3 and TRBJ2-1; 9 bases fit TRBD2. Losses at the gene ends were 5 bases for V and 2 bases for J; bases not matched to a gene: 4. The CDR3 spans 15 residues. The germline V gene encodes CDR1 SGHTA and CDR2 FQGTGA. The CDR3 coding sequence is TGTGCCAGCAGCCTGAGCGGGAGGACCTACAATGAGCAGTTCTTC. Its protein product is CASSLSGRTYNEQFF. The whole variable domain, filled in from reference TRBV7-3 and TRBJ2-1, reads GAGVSQTPSNKVTEKGKYVELRCDPISGHTALYWYRQSLGQGPEFLIYFQGTGAADDSGLPNDRFFAVRPEGSVSTLKIQRTERGDSAVYLCASSLSGRTYNEQFFGPGTRLTVL.

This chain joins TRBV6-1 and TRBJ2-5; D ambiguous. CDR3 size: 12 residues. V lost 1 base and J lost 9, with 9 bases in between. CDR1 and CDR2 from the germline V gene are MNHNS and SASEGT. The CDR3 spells CASSEGSIAQYF. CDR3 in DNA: TGTGCCAGCAGTGAAGGGTCAATCGCCCAGTACTTC.